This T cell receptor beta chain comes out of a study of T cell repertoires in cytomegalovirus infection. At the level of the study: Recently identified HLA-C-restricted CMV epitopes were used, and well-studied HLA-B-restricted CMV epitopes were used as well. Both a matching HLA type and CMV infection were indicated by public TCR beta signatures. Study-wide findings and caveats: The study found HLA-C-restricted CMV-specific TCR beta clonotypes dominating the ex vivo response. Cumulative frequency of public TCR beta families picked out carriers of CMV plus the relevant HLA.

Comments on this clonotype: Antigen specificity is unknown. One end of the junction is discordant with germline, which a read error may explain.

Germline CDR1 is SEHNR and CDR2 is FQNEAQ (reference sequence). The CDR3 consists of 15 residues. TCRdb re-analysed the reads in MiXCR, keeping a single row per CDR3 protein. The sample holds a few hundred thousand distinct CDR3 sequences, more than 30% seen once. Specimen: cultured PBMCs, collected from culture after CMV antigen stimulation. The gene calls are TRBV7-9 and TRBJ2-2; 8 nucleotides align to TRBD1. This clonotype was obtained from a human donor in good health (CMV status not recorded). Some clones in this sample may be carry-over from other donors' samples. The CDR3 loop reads CASNLTTGAIGELFF. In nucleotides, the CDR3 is TGTGCCAGCAACTTAACGACAGGGGCTATCGGGGAGCTGTTTTTT.